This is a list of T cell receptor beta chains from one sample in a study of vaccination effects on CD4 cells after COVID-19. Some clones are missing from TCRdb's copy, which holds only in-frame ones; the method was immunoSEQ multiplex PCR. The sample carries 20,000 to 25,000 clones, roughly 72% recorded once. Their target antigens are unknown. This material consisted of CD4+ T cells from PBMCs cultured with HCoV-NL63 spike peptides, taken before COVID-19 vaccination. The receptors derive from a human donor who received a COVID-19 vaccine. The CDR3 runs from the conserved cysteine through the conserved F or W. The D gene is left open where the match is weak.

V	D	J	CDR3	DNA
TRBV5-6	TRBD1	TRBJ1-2	CASSLLTGTGEGYTF	TGTGCCAGCAGCTTACTCACCGGGACAGGGGAGGGCTACACCTTC
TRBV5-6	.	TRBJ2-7	CASSPSLDQVYEQYF	TGTGCCAGCAGCCCCAGCCTGGACCAGGTCTACGAGCAGTACTTC
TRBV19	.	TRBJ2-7	CASSDGTNLYEQYF	TGTGCCAGTAGTGACGGGACAAACCTCTACGAGCAGTACTTC
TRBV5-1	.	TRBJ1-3	CVSSLASRFSGNTIYF	TGCGTCAGCAGCTTGGCATCCCGGTTTTCTGGAAACACCATATATTTT
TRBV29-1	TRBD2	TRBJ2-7	CSVEWQGLAAGEQYF	TGCAGCGTTGAATGGCAGGGACTAGCAGCAGGCGAGCAGTACTTC
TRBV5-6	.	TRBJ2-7	CASSLISVDEQYF	TGTGCCAGCAGCTTGATCTCGGTCGACGAGCAGTACTTC
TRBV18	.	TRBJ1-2	CASSPNGGHSGYTF	TGTGCCAGCTCACCCAATGGGGGCCATAGCGGCTACACCTTC
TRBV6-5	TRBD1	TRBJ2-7	CASIADRVIPYEQYF	TGTGCCAGCATCGCCGACAGGGTTATCCCCTACGAGCAGTACTTC
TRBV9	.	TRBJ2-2	CASSVATSTGELFF	TGTGCCAGCAGCGTAGCTACGAGCACCGGGGAGCTGTTTTTT
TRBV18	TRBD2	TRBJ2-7	CASSGAGGIQSSYEQYF	TGTGCCAGCTCAGGGGCCGGGGGGATCCAGAGCTCCTACGAGCAGTACTTC
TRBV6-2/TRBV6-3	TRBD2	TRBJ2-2	CASSTGTSGRRELFF	TGTGCCAGCAGTACAGGGACTAGCGGGAGGCGGGAGCTGTTTTTT
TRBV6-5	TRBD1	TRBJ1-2	CATGQGDYGYTF	TGTGCCACCGGACAGGGCGACTATGGCTACACCTTC
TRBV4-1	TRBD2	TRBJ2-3	CASSSRWSGGTDTQYF	TGCGCCAGCAGCTCCCGATGGAGCGGGGGCACAGATACGCAGTATTTT
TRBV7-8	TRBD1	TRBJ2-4	CASSLGGQGNIQYF	TGTGCCAGCAGCTTAGGAGGACAGGGGAACATTCAGTACTTC
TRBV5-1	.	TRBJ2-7	CASSFSNNYEQYF	TGCGCCAGCAGCTTCTCTAACAACTACGAGCAGTACTTC